One and the same sample provided the 4 T cell receptor beta chains below, sequenced in a study of T cells in Graves' hyperthyroidism and ophthalmopathy. TCR beta CDR3 regions were amplified from RNA transcripts. HTBI primers were the set used in a first-round RT-PCR of the TCR CDR3. MiXCR was run by TCRdb on the multiplex PCR reads, yielding one entry per CDR3 protein. The sample contains some 300,000 distinct CDR3 sequences, roughly 19% of which appear only once. The sequenced sample consisted of blood. The receptors here all came from a man aged 45-65 years with Graves' ophthalmopathy.

In DNA, the CDR3 is TGCGCCAGCAGCTTGTTGGGACAGGGAAACGAGCAGTACTTC. Amino acid sequence: CASSLLGQGNEQYF. The J gene is TRBJ2-7, the V gene TRBV5-1; 9 bases line up with TRBD1. Germline CDR1 is SGHRS and CDR2 is YFSETQ. V gave up 1 base and J gave up 5 bases; unmatched junction bases: 4. The CDR3 length is 14 residues.

This clonotype occurred many times. The chain employs TRBV11-2 and TRBJ2-1; no reliable D call. The CDR3 runs to 13 residues. The V gene's germline CDR1 is SGHAT and CDR2 FQNNGV. V was pared by 0 bases and J by 9 bases, with 9 bases between. The CDR3 DNA reads as TGTGCCAGCAGCTTAGACCGTCCTGGTGAGCAGTTCTTC. Its protein is CASSLDRPGEQFF.

The rearrangement uses TRBV28 and TRBJ2-3, with TRBD1 identical over 8 bases. Trimming removed 1 base from V and 2 bases from J; junction bases left unmatched: 8. The germline gives CDR1 MDHEN, CDR2 SYDVKM. This CDR3 region has 17 residues. The CDR3 is CASSLFGTGSDTDTQYF. CDR3 coding DNA: TGTGCCAGCAGTTTATTTGGGACAGGCTCAGACACAGATACGCAGTATTTT.

This clonotype came up a few times. This sequence joins TRBV18 and TRBJ2-7, with TRBD1 identical over 9 bases. The germline gives CDR1 KGHSH, CDR2 LQKENI. The CDR3 is 17 amino acids. With V trimmed by 1 base and J by 1 base, 8 bases remained unmatched. CDR3: CASSPQTGTGISYEQYF. The CDR3 nucleotides are TGTGCCAGCTCACCACAGACCGGGACAGGGATTTCCTACGAGCAGTACTTC. The full variable domain, in which reference TRBV18 and TRBJ2-7 provide the parts outside the CDR3, is NAGVMQNPRHLVRRRGQEARLRCSPMKGHSHVYWYRQLPEEGLKFMVYLQKENIIDESGMPKERFSAEFPKEGPSILRIQQVVRGDSAAYFCASSPQTGTGISYEQYFGPGTRLTVT.